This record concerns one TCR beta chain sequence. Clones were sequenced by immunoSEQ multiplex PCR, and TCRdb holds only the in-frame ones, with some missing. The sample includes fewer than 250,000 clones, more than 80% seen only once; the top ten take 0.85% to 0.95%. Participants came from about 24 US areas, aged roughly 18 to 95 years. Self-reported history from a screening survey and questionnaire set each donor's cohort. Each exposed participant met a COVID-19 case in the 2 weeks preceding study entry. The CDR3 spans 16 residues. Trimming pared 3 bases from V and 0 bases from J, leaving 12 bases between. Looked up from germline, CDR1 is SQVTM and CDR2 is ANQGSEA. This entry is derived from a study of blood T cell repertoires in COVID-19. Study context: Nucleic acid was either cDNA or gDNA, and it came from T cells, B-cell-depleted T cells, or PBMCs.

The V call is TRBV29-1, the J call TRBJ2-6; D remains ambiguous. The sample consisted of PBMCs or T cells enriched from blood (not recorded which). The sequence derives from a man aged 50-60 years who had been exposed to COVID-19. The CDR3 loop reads CSVDDISSSGANVLTF. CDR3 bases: TGCAGCGTTGATGACATTTCAAGCTCTGGGGCCAACGTCCTGACTTTC.